A selection of T cell receptor beta chains follows, all from one sample in a study of blood T cell repertoires in COVID-19. Assay used: immunoSEQ multiplex PCR; TCRdb lists only in-frame clones, some missing. The repertoire holds roughly 60,000 clones, with roughly 87% as singletons. Sequences were obtained from peripheral blood. Receptor source: a human donor with acute or convalescent COVID-19. The donor label of this sample is uncertain. Both conserved end residues are trimmed from each CDR3.

j_call,v_call,cdr3_aa
TRBJ2-1,TRBV19,ASSIVSETGSNEQF
TRBJ2-5,TRBV24-1,ATSDFESPAGGNQETQY
TRBJ1-6,TRBV5-6,ASSLGQGGSYNSPLH
TRBJ2-5,TRBV11-3,ASSYDRGQTQY
TRBJ2-1,TRBV6-1,ASSERTGVYNEQF
TRBJ1-4,TRBV19,ASSHNGRTGNRRNEKLF
TRBJ1-5,TRBV5-6,ASSLWGRSSNQPQH
TRBJ2-1,TRBV10-3,AIWTSGYNEQF
TRBJ2-7,TRBV5-4,ASSLGGTNTYEQY
TRBJ1-1,TRBV11-1,ASSLVRNTEAF
TRBJ1-2,TRBV5-4,ASSPLVPSYGYT
TRBJ2-2,TRBV14,ASSQVTGGEVPGELF
TRBJ2-5,TRBV7-2,ASSLGPGTSGGVETQY
TRBJ2-1,TRBV18,ASSELAANNEQF
TRBJ2-3,TRBV6-1,ASSEYSGTGTDTQY
TRBJ1-2,TRBV7-3,ASSLNGGAHGYT
TRBJ2-5,TRBV24-1,ATSVGGTGARETQY
TRBJ1-6,TRBV3-1/TRBV3-2,ASSRRRDSPLH
TRBJ2-4,TRBV7-8,ASSFWGGAKNIQY
TRBJ1-2,TRBV6-5,ASSPGGDRNGYT
TRBJ2-1,TRBV11-2,ASSLAGGPYNEQF
TRBJ2-7,TRBV28,ASSLRVHSYEQY
TRBJ2-2,TRBV7-8,ASSLDAGGFSTGELF
TRBJ2-3,TRBV5-1,ASSRTSGRTDTQY
TRBJ1-2,TRBV12-2,ASRLGPNYGYT
TRBJ1-5,TRBV7-2,ASSLLNQPQH
TRBJ2-7,TRBV9,ASSVETSAYYEQY
TRBJ2-3,TRBV25-1,ASSEIDRTDTQY
TRBJ1-4,TRBV6-1,ASSDRGEATNEKLF
TRBJ2-3,TRBV27,ASREPGRRDTQY
TRBJ2-1,TRBV7-2,ASSLAGGSNEQF
TRBJ2-7,TRBV9,ASSVGHGTYEQY
TRBJ2-5,TRBV2,ASRKAQTGAVEETQY
TRBJ1-1,TRBV29-1,SVDQGGTEAF
TRBJ1-4,TRBV19,ASSIPEAGRTPQLF
TRBJ1-1,TRBV15,ATSRDVGLGEDTEAF
TRBJ2-2,TRBV14,ASSFQGASSGELF
TRBJ2-5,TRBV15,ATSRKGTGGFISETQY
TRBJ1-5,TRBV24-1,ATSDSRDYSNQPQH
TRBJ1-1,TRBV28,ASSSHRDREGAF
TRBJ2-1,TRBV9,ASSVGSAGESNEQF
TRBJ1-1,TRBV9,ASSVSGKAF
TRBJ2-5,TRBV6-1,ASSEGHAQETQY
TRBJ2-1,TRBV4-2,ASSQAVYNEQF
TRBJ1-4,TRBV20-1,SALDRSLF
TRBJ2-7,TRBV19,ASSIETGGSYEQY
TRBJ2-3,TRBV4-2,ASSQDRGDTQY